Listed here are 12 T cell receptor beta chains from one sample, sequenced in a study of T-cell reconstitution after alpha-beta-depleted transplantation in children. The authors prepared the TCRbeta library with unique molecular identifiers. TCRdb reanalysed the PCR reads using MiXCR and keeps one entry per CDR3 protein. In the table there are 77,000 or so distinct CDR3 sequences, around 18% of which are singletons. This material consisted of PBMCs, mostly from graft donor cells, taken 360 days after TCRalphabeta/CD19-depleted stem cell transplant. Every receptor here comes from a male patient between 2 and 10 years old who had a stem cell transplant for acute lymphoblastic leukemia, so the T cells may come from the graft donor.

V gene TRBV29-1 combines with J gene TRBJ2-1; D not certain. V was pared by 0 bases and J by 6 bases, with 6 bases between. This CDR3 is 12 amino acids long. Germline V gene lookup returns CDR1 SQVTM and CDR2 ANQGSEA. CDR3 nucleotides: TGCAGCGTTGAAGAAGCAGCCAATGAGCAGTTCTTC. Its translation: CSVEEAANEQFF.

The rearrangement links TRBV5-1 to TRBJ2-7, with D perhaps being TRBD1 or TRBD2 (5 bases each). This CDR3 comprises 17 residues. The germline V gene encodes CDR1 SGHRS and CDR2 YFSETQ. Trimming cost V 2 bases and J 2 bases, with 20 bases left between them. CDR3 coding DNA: TGCGCCAGCAGCTTCGGGATAACGCAGGGTTTGGCCTACGAGCAGTACTTC. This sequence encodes CASSFGITQGLAYEQYF.

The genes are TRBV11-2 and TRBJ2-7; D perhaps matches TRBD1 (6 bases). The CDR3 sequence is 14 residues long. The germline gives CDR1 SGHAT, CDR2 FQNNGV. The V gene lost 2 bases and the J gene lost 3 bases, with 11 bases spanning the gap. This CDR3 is CASSLWGRYYEQYF. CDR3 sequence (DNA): TGTGCCAGCAGCTTATGGGGGCGCTACTACGAGCAGTACTTC.

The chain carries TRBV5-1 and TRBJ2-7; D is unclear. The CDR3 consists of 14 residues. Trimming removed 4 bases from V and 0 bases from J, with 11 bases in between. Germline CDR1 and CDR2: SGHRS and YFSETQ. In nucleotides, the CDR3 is TGCGCCAGCAGCCCGATGGGTCTCTCCTACGAGCAGTACTTC. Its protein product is CASSPMGLSYEQYF.

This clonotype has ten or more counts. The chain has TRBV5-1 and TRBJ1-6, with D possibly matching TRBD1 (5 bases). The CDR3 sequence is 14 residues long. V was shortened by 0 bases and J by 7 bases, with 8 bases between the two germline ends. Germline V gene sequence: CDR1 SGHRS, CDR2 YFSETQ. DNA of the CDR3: TGCGCCAGCAGCTTGGGACAGATAAATTCACCCCTCCACTTT. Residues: CASSLGQINSPLHF.

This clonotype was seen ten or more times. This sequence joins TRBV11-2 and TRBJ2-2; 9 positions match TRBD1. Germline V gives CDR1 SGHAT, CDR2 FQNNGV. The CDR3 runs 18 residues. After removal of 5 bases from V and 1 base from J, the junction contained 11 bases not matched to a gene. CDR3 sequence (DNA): TGTGCCAGCAGCACCGGACAGGGGTTAGCCGAGAACACCGGGGAGCTGTTTTTT. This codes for CASSTGQGLAENTGELFF.

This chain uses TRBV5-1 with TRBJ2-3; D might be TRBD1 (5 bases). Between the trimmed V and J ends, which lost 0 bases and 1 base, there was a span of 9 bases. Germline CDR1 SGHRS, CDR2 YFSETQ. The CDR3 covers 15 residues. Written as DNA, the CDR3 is TGCGCCAGCAGCTTGGTTCAGGGTGGCACAGATACGCAGTATTTT. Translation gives CASSLVQGGTDTQYF.

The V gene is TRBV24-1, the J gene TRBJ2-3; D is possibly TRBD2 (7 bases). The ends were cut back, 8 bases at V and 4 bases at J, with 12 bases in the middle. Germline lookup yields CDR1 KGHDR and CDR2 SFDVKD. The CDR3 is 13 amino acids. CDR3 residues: CATKRDKADTQYF. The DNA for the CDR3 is TGTGCCACCAAGCGGGACAAGGCAGATACGCAGTATTTT.

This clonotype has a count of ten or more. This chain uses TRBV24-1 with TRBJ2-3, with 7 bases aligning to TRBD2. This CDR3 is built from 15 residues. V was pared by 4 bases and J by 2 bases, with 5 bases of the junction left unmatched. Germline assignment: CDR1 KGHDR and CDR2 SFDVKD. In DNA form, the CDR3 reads TGTGCCACCAGTGAGGGCGGGAGCCCCACAGATACGCAGTATTTT. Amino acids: CATSEGGSPTDTQYF.

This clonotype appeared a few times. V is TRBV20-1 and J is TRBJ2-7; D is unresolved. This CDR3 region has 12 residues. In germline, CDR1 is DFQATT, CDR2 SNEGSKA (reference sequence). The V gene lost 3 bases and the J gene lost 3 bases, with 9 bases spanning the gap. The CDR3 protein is CSASPLNYEQYF. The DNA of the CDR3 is TGCAGTGCTAGTCCTCTCAACTACGAGCAGTACTTC.

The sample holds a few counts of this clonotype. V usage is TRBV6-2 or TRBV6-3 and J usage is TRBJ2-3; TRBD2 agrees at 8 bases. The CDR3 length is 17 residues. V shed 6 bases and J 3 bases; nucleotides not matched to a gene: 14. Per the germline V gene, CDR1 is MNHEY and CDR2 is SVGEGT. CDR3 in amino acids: CASSLVGLAGITDTQYF. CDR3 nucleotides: TGTGCCAGCAGCCTCGTCGGGTTAGCGGGAATAACAGATACGCAGTATTTT.

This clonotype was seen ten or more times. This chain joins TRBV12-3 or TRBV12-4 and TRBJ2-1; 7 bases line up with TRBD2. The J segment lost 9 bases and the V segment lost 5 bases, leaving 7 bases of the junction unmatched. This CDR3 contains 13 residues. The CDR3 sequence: CASSLRTRGEQFF. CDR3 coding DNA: TGTGCCAGCAGTCTTAGGACTAGGGGTGAGCAGTTCTTC.